The 10 T cell receptor beta chains below were found in one sample sequenced in a study of glioma-infiltrating T cells. Using RNA template, CDR3s of TCR alpha and beta were amplified with iRepertoire arm-PCR. TCRdb recomputed calls from the multiplex PCR reads with MiXCR, one row per CDR3 protein. This table holds some 160,000 distinct CDR3 sequences, over 40% found once. The sequencing input was glioma tissue, nonneoplastic brain tissue, or PBMCs (not recorded which). These TCRs come from a human donor with low-grade glioma or glioblastoma, undergoing nonglioma brain surgery, or in good health (not recorded which).

A few counts support this clonotype. The chain carries TRBV29-1 and TRBJ2-5; D gene uncertain. CDR3 length: 14 residues. V lost 0 bases, J lost 1 base, and 9 bases lay in between. Germline V gene data show CDR1 as SQVTM and CDR2 as ANQGSEA. As DNA, the CDR3 is TGCAGCGTTGAAGACTACATCGGCCAAGAGACCCAGTACTTC. It encodes CSVEDYIGQETQYF. Full variable domain (missing parts from reference TRBV29-1 and TRBJ2-5): SAVISQKPSRDICQRGTSLTIQCQVDSQVTMMFWYRQQPGQSLTLIATANQGSEATYESGFVIDKFPISRPNLTFSTLTVSNMSPEDSSIYLCSVEDYIGQETQYFGPGTRLLVL.

Of note for this clonotype: The junction shows a germline mismatch at one end, possibly a read error. The chain joins TRBV10-2 to TRBJ2-3; D is perhaps TRBD1 (5 bases). Germline CDR1 reads WSHSY; CDR2 reads SAAADI. There are 15 residues in the CDR3. CDR3 sequence (DNA): TGCGCCAGCAGTGATTCCCACAACAGCACAGGTACGCAGTATTTT. It encodes CASSDSHNSTGTQYF.

V is TRBV19 and J is TRBJ1-1, with D perhaps matching TRBD1 (5 bases). Germline V lookup: CDR1 LNHDA, CDR2 SQIVND (reference sequence). The germline V and J ends were trimmed by 5 bases and 6 bases, with 13 bases remaining between them. There are 13 residues in the CDR3. The CDR3 protein is CASSQGALAEAFF. CDR3 DNA sequence: TGTGCCAGTAGTCAAGGGGCTTTGGCTGAAGCTTTCTTT. Combining the CDR3 with reference TRBV19 and TRBJ1-1 gives the whole variable domain DGGITQSPKYLFRKEGQNVTLSCEQNLNHDAMYWYRQDPGQGLRLIYYSQIVNDFQKGDIAEGYSVSREKKESFPLTVTSAQKNPTAFYLCASSQGALAEAFFGQGTRLTVV.

Turning to this clonotype: At one end the junction does not follow the germline gene, possibly because of a read error. CDR3 amino acids: CAISPAVETQYF. The CDR3 nucleotides are TGTGCCATCTCACCAGCGGTGGAGACCCAGTACTTC. The chain carries TRBV18 and TRBJ2-5, with D possibly TRBD2 on 5 matching bases. Per germline, CDR1 KGHSH and CDR2 LQKENI. This CDR3 is built from 12 residues.

This clonotype has only a few counts. The rearrangement links TRBV9 to TRBJ2-1; 7 bases line up with TRBD1. V lost 4 bases to trimming and J lost 7 bases; unmatched junction nucleotides: 5. The CDR3 loop spans 13 amino acids. Germline V gives CDR1 SGDLS, CDR2 YYNGEE. CDR3 in DNA: TGTGCCAGCAGCACGACCAGGGGGAATGAGCAGTTCTTC. This codes for CASSTTRGNEQFF. The variable domain in full, completed from reference TRBV9 and TRBJ2-1, reads DSGVTQTPKHLITATGQRVTLRCSPRSGDLSVYWYQQSLDQGLQFLIQYYNGEERAKGNILERFSAQQFPDLHSELNLSSLELGDSALYFCASSTTRGNEQFFGPGTRLTVL.

In the case of this clonotype: Its ends do not fully match the called genes, so a read error is possible. This sequence joins TRBV6-1 and TRBJ2-2; 12 bases match TRBD2. The CDR3 contains 15 residues. The germline gives CDR1 MNHNS, CDR2 SASEGT. The DNA of the CDR3 is TGTGCCAGCAGTCGACTAGCGGGAGTTATCGGGGAGCTTTTTTTT. Translated: CASSRLAGVIGELFF.

Ten or more counts support this clonotype. The chain couples TRBV20-1 to TRBJ2-1, with D hard to call. V was shortened by 6 bases and J by 8 bases, with 23 bases between the two germline ends. Germline V gene lookup returns CDR1 DFQATT and CDR2 SNEGSKA (reference sequence). The CDR3 has 15 residues. The CDR3 protein is CSARRFGSSSYEQFF. CDR3 DNA: TGCAGTGCCCGACGCTTCGGGTCCTCATCATATGAGCAGTTCTTC.

This clonotype was seen ten or more times. This sequence joins TRBV20-1 and TRBJ2-2, with 11 bases matching TRBD1. J was trimmed by 5 bases and V by 5 bases; bases with no gene match: 7. Per germline, CDR1 DFQATT and CDR2 SNEGSKA (reference sequence). The CDR3 spans 15 residues. The CDR3 DNA sequence: TGCAGTGCTCCTTGGGGGACAGGGGGTACCGGGGAGCTGTTTTTT. Translation gives CSAPWGTGGTGELFF.

In its sample, this clonotype was seen once. This may be a read error, as it is one base from a much larger clone. This sequence joins TRBV7-8 and TRBJ1-1; D gene uncertain. There are 14 residues in the CDR3. Trimming shortened V by 4 bases and J by 0 bases, and 9 bases separated the two germline ends. CDR1 is SGHVS, CDR2 FQNEAQ, per germline. The CDR3 nucleotides are TGTGCCAGCAGCTCAGTAGCATTGAACACTGAAGCTTTCTTT. Translated, it gives CASSSVALNTEAFF. Full variable domain (outside the CDR3, taken from reference TRBV7-8 and TRBJ1-1): GAGVSQSPRYKVAKRGQDVALRCDPISGHVSLFWYQQALGQGPEFLTYFQNEAQLDKSGLPSDRFFAERPEGSVSTLKIQRTQQEDSAVYLCASSSVALNTEAFFGQGTRLTVV.

In its sample, this clonotype was seen many times. J is TRBJ1-1 and V is TRBV4-1, with D unclear. Trimming stripped 0 bases from V and 1 base from J, with 6 bases between. The CDR3 runs 14 residues. CDR1 is MGHRA and CDR2 is YSYEKL in the germline V gene. The CDR3 coding sequence is TGCGCCAGCAGCCAAGATAACAGGAACACTGAAGCTTTCTTT. Its protein is CASSQDNRNTEAFF.